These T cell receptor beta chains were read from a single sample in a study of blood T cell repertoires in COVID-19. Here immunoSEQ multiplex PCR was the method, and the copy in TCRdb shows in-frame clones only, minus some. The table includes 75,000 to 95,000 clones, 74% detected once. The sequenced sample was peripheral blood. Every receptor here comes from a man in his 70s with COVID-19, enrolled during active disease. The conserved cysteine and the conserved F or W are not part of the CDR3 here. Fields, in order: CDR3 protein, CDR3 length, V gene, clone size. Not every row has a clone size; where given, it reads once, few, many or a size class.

CDR3 protein: ASSQSQGKDTIY
CDR3 length: 12
V gene: TRBV4-3
clone size: -

CDR3 protein: ASSQDRVAETQY
CDR3 length: 12
V gene: TRBV4-3
clone size: -

CDR3 protein: ASSLVEGEQF
CDR3 length: 10
V gene: TRBV7-2
clone size: medium-sized

CDR3 protein: SVTRQGSTDTQY
CDR3 length: 12
V gene: TRBV29-1
clone size: -

CDR3 protein: ASNSWAGGETQY
CDR3 length: 12
V gene: TRBV7-2
clone size: -

CDR3 protein: ASTARAVETQY
CDR3 length: 11
V gene: TRBV7-2
clone size: once

CDR3 protein: ASSQEREGTDTQY
CDR3 length: 13
V gene: TRBV4-3
clone size: -

CDR3 protein: ASSWTRGGTDTQY
CDR3 length: 13
V gene: TRBV19
clone size: few

CDR3 protein: ASSVFVDTGSEQY
CDR3 length: 13
V gene: TRBV9
clone size: -

CDR3 protein: ASSVGGTGSYEQY
CDR3 length: 13
V gene: TRBV9
clone size: few

CDR3 protein: ASSPGQGYGYT
CDR3 length: 11
V gene: TRBV28
clone size: once

CDR3 protein: ASSVAPQGGNTEAF
CDR3 length: 14
V gene: TRBV9
clone size: once

CDR3 protein: ASSLNPSGSYNEQF
CDR3 length: 14
V gene: TRBV5-5
clone size: -

CDR3 protein: ASSLAAGVIMVYEQY
CDR3 length: 15
V gene: TRBV11-1
clone size: many

CDR3 protein: ASSLGQEAF
CDR3 length: 9
V gene: TRBV5-1
clone size: many

CDR3 protein: ASRRQGAGTDTQY
CDR3 length: 13
V gene: TRBV6-5
clone size: -

CDR3 protein: ASSFAPANTGELF
CDR3 length: 13
V gene: TRBV5-1
clone size: few

CDR3 protein: ASSRGLAGSHEQF
CDR3 length: 13
V gene: TRBV7-2
clone size: -

CDR3 protein: ASSQGTGISEAF
CDR3 length: 12
V gene: TRBV3-1/TRBV3-2
clone size: -

CDR3 protein: ASSSTGGGTEAF
CDR3 length: 12
V gene: TRBV7-9
clone size: -

CDR3 protein: ASTRGDQNTGELF
CDR3 length: 13
V gene: TRBV4-2
clone size: -

CDR3 protein: AITPSGYDTQY
CDR3 length: 11
V gene: TRBV10-3
clone size: -

CDR3 protein: ASSRRGYNEQF
CDR3 length: 11
V gene: TRBV19
clone size: -

CDR3 protein: ASSPDTSGRPTGDVPRETQY
CDR3 length: 20
V gene: TRBV7-3
clone size: once

CDR3 protein: ASSRRSALYDTQY
CDR3 length: 13
V gene: TRBV3-1/TRBV3-2
clone size: -

CDR3 protein: ASSALSGGAGNT
CDR3 length: 12
V gene: TRBV2
clone size: -

CDR3 protein: ASSLTRATEAF
CDR3 length: 11
V gene: TRBV7-2
clone size: -

CDR3 protein: ASSWDRANQPQH
CDR3 length: 12
V gene: TRBV6-6
clone size: -

CDR3 protein: ASSKAERVGSCEQY
CDR3 length: 14
V gene: TRBV21-1
clone size: -

CDR3 protein: ASSSGPTSGGTDTQY
CDR3 length: 15
V gene: TRBV27
clone size: -

CDR3 protein: ASRIAATNSYEQY
CDR3 length: 13
V gene: TRBV2
clone size: -

CDR3 protein: ASSLAASGRLSYEQY
CDR3 length: 15
V gene: TRBV7-2
clone size: -

CDR3 protein: ASTLQTGSTYEQY
CDR3 length: 13
V gene: TRBV19
clone size: -

CDR3 protein: ASSWTSGRGNEQF
CDR3 length: 13
V gene: TRBV7-8
clone size: -

CDR3 protein: AAQGLATDTQY
CDR3 length: 11
V gene: TRBV24-1
clone size: -

CDR3 protein: ASSFQRGPQETQY
CDR3 length: 13
V gene: TRBV7-2
clone size: -

CDR3 protein: ASSIGTGGLDQPQH
CDR3 length: 14
V gene: TRBV5-1
clone size: -

CDR3 protein: ASSLAGTGELF
CDR3 length: 11
V gene: TRBV5-1
clone size: few

CDR3 protein: ASSRGLGTSGNAGELF
CDR3 length: 16
V gene: TRBV6-4
clone size: -

CDR3 protein: SASLGLAGGSWSSYEQY
CDR3 length: 17
V gene: TRBV20-1
clone size: -

CDR3 protein: ASSSRGSGNTIY
CDR3 length: 12
V gene: TRBV28
clone size: -

CDR3 protein: ASSQGAGNYEQY
CDR3 length: 12
V gene: TRBV18
clone size: -

CDR3 protein: ASSLEFTDTQY
CDR3 length: 11
V gene: TRBV2
clone size: -

CDR3 protein: ASSQDLGGGYGYT
CDR3 length: 13
V gene: TRBV14
clone size: -

CDR3 protein: ASSLGGSLAGGGELF
CDR3 length: 15
V gene: TRBV27
clone size: -

CDR3 protein: ASSLGVGGYNEQF
CDR3 length: 13
V gene: TRBV7-3
clone size: -

CDR3 protein: ASSDWDRGRGSYEQY
CDR3 length: 15
V gene: TRBV6-1
clone size: -

CDR3 protein: ASSFLLRPQRGYEQY
CDR3 length: 15
V gene: TRBV27
clone size: -

CDR3 protein: ASYAGGGVGTGELF
CDR3 length: 14
V gene: TRBV5-1
clone size: -

CDR3 protein: ASSPTGFGSSYEQY
CDR3 length: 14
V gene: TRBV7-9
clone size: -

CDR3 protein: ASSFPTGYQETQY
CDR3 length: 13
V gene: TRBV5-1
clone size: -

CDR3 protein: AGRTGGNSPLH
CDR3 length: 11
V gene: TRBV6-5
clone size: few

CDR3 protein: ASSSNSPEKLF
CDR3 length: 11
V gene: TRBV5-1
clone size: -